Shown below are 8 T cell receptor beta chains from a single sample sequenced in a study of tumor and adjacent non-tumor tissue in lung cancer. A modified ARM-PCR protocol with three rounds of nested PCR amplified TCRbeta. TCRdb passed the multiplex PCR reads through MiXCR, listing each CDR3 protein once. The repertoire includes 40,000 to 50,000 distinct CDR3 sequences, 64% of them detected once, and about 30% sits in the top ten. The template was RNA from unsorted bulk tissue. The normal lung tissue was taken more than 3 cm from the tumor edge. Sequencing was done on a sample of distant non-tumor lung tissue. These receptors all stem from a woman aged 70-85 years with non-small cell lung cancer.

Turning to this clonotype: The junction departs from germline at one end; a sequencing error may be responsible. This chain links TRBV11-2 with TRBJ2-1; a possible D gene is TRBD2 (5 bases). Germline assignment: CDR1 SGHAT and CDR2 FQNNGV. This CDR3 region has 15 residues. Here the CDR3 reads CVSSSGPPLYNEQSF. The CDR3 region has the DNA TGTGTCAGCAGCAGCGGACCTCCCCTCTACAATGAGCAGTCCTTC.

With regard to this clonotype: The junction differs from germline at one of its ends, possibly a read error. J is TRBJ1-5 and V is TRBV7-8; D is undetermined. Germline V gene data show CDR1 as SGHVS and CDR2 as FQNEAQ. The CDR3 consists of 15 residues. CDR3 nucleotide sequence: TGTGCCAGCACCTTAGGAGCATCCGAGAATCAGCCCCAGCGCTTT. This codes for CASTLGASENQPQRF.

The table lists this clonotype with a few counts. V gene TRBV5-1 combines with J gene TRBJ2-7; the D gene is possibly TRBD2 (6 bases). Germline V CDR1 and CDR2: SGHRS, YFSETQ. The CDR3 length is 12 residues. Trimming pared 10 bases from V and 5 bases from J, leaving 16 bases between. This chain's CDR3 is CASQSGGDEQYF. Written as DNA, the CDR3 is TGCGCCTCCCAGTCAGGAGGGGACGAGCAGTACTTC.

A remark on this clonotype: One end of the junction varies from germline; a read error may be responsible. The J gene is TRBJ1-4, the V gene TRBV11-2, with D possibly matching TRBD1 (6 bases). CDR1 SGHAT and CDR2 FQNNGV come from the germline V gene. The CDR3 contains 12 residues. The CDR3 DNA sequence: TGTGCCAGCAGCCAAGGGGGGATTAAAACTGTTTTT. The encoded protein is CASSQGGIKTVF.

This clonotype was counted many times. The CDR3 carries no conserved terminal phenylalanine or tryptophan, so it likely arises from a read error. This chain links TRBV11-2 with TRBJ2-2, with D perhaps TRBD2 (5 bases). Germline CDR1 is SGHAT and CDR2 is FQNNGV. The CDR3 covers 14 residues. Trimming pared 5 bases from V and 4 bases from J, leaving 11 bases between. The CDR3 region is CASSLDFGTGELFL. The CDR3 region has the DNA TGTGCCAGCAGCCTGGACTTTGGCACCGGGGAGCTGTTTCTT.

The CDR3 DNA is TGTGCCAGCAGCTTAGGGGGGCCAGGGGTGGTTTGCTACACCTTC. Amino acid sequence: CASSLGGPGVVCYTF. The V and J genes are TRBV5-4 and TRBJ1-2; TRBD1 might be the D (6 bases). The CDR3 is 15 residues long. Between the trimmed V and J ends, which lost 2 bases and 9 bases, there was a span of 20 bases. Germline CDR1 SGHNT, CDR2 YYREEE (reference sequence).

With respect to this clonotype: This CDR3 fails to terminate in the conserved phenylalanine or tryptophan, so it likely reflects a read error. This chain uses TRBV4-2 with TRBJ2-1; 14 nucleotides match TRBD2. Per the germline V gene, CDR1 is LGHNA and CDR2 is YNFKEQ. CDR3 length: 14 amino acids. The CDR3 spells CANSRGLAGEPQFL. The CDR3 DNA follows: TGTGCCAACAGCCGGGGACTAGCGGGAGAGCCCCAGTTCCTC.

This chain uses TRBV6-6 with TRBJ2-7; no clear D gene. V was shortened by 9 bases and J by 7 bases, with 16 bases between the two germline ends. Germline V CDR1 and CDR2: MNHNY, SVGAGI (reference sequence). CDR3 size: 12 residues. CDR3 in DNA: TGTGCCAGTACCAACGCAGACGCGGAGCAGTACTTC. Translation gives CASTNADAEQYF.